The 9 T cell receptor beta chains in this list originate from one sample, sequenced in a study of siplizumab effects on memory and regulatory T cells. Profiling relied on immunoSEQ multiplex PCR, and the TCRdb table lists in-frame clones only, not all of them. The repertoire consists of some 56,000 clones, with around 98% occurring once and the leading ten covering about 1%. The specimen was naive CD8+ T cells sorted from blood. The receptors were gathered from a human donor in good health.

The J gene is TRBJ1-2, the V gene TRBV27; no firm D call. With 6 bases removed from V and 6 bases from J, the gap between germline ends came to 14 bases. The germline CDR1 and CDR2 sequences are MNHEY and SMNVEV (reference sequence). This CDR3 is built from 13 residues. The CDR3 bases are TGTGCCAGCAGATCGGGTTTTGCGGATGGCTACACCTTC. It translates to CASRSGFADGYTF.

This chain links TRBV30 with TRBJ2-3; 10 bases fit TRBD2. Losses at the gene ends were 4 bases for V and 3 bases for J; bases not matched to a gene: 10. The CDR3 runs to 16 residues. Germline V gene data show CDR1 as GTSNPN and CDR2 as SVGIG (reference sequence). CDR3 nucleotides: TGTGCCTGGATTCACGGACTAGCGGCGCGGACAGATACGCAGTATTTT. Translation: CAWIHGLAARTDTQYF.

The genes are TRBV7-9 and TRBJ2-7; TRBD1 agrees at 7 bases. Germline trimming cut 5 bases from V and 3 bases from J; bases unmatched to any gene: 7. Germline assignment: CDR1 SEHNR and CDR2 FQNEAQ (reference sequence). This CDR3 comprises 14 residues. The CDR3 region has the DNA TGTGCCAGCAGCCCATGGGACAGCTACTACGAGCAGTACTTC. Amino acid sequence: CASSPWDSYYEQYF.

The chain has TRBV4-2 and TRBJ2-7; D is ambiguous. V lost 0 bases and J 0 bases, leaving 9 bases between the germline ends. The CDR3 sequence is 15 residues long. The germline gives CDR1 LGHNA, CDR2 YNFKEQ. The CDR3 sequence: CASSQDPLTSYEQYF. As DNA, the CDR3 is TGTGCCAGCAGCCAAGACCCCCTAACCTCCTACGAGCAGTACTTC.

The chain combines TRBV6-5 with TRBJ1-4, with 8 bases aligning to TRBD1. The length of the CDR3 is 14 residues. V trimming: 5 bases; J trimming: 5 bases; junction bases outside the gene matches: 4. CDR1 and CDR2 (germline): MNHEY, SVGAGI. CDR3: CASSLGQENEKLFF. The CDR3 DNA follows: TGTGCCAGCAGTCTGGGACAGGAAAATGAAAAACTGTTTTTT.

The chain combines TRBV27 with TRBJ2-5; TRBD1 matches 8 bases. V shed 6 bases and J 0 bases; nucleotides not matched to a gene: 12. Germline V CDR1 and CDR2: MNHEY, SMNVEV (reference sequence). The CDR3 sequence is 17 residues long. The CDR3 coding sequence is TGTGCCAGCAGGGGACCCAGACAGGGGTCGTACCAAGAGACCCAGTACTTC. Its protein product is CASRGPRQGSYQETQYF.

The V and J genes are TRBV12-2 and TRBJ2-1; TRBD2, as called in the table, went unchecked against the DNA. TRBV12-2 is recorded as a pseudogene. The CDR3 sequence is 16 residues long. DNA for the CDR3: TGTGCAAGTCCCCGTAGCGGGAGAGTGTCCTACAATGAGCAGTTCTTC. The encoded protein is CASPRSGRVSYNEQFF.

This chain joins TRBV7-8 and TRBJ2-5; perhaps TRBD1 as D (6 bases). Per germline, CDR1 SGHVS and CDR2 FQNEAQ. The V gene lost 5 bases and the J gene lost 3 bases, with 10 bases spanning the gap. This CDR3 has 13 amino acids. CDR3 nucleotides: TGTGCCAGCAGCCTCAACAGGGAAGAGACCCAGTACTTC. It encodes CASSLNREETQYF.

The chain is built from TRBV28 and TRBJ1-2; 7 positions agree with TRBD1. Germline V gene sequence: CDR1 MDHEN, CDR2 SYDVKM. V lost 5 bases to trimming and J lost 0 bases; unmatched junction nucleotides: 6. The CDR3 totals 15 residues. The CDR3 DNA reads TGTGCCAGCAGTAAGACAGGGAGGACTAACTATGGCTACACCTTC. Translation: CASSKTGRTNYGYTF.